These 17 T cell receptor beta chains were all obtained from the same sample, sequenced in a study of T cell clonotyping in hematopoietic cell transplantation. Assay used: immunoSEQ multiplex PCR; TCRdb lists only in-frame clones, some missing. Among about 3,500 clones listed, around 70% were seen once. The material sequenced was peripheral blood mononuclear cells, taken 30 days after allogeneic stem cell transplant. The receptors originated from a male patient aged 40 to 55 who had an allogeneic stem cell transplant from an unrelated donor, so the T cells may come from the graft donor. Some clones in this sample may be carry-over from other donors' samples.

V usage is TRBV11-2 and J usage is TRBJ2-7; tentatively, D is TRBD1 (6 bases). Germline CDR1 reads SGHAT; CDR2 reads FQNNGV. CDR3 length: 15 residues. With 4 bases removed from V and 2 bases from J, the gap between germline ends came to 15 bases. The CDR3: CASSSLRGVTYEQYF. DNA for the CDR3: TGTGCCAGCAGCTCGCTCAGGGGAGTGACCTACGAGCAGTACTTC.

This chain uses TRBV7-9 with TRBJ2-5; D may match TRBD1 or TRBD2 (6 bases each). Trimming took off 7 bases at V and 5 bases at J, with 23 bases between the two ends. From germline, CDR1 is SEHNR and CDR2 FQNEAQ (reference sequence). This CDR3 has 16 residues. This CDR3 reads CASTKLSGAGVETQYF. The CDR3 DNA reads TGTGCCAGCACCAAACTCTCGGGGGCCGGAGTGGAGACCCAGTACTTC. The whole variable domain, remainder taken from reference TRBV7-9 and TRBJ2-5, is DTGVSQNPRHKITKRGQNVTFRCDPISEHNRLYWYRQTLGQGPEFLTYFQNEAQLEKSRLLSDRFSAERPKGSFSTLEIQRTEQGDSAMYLCASTKLSGAGVETQYFGPGTRLLVL.

The chain carries TRBV29-1 and TRBJ1-2, with D hard to call. Germline-derived CDR1 and CDR2 are SQVTM and ANQGSEA. The CDR3 extends over 12 amino acids. Trimming shortened V by 7 bases and J by 8 bases, and 17 bases separated the two germline ends. CDR3 nucleotides: TGCAGCGCCTTGGGTGTGGTTGGGGGCTACACCTTC. This sequence encodes CSALGVVGGYTF.

The chain uses TRBV10-3 and TRBJ2-3, with D tentatively TRBD2 (5 bases). Looked up from germline, CDR1 is ENHRY and CDR2 is SYGVKD. V lost 4 bases and J 2 bases, leaving 10 bases between the germline ends. This CDR3 has 14 residues. In nucleotides, the CDR3 is TGTGCCATCAGTGGAACTAGATCCACAGATACGCAGTATTTT. It yields the protein CAISGTRSTDTQYF.

V is TRBV5-1 and J is TRBJ2-5; D is ambiguous. Matching the DNA end better, TRBJ2-7 makes the J call doubtful. Germline V gives CDR1 SGHRS, CDR2 YFSETQ. The CDR3 length is 12 residues. CDR3 residues: CASSLDLYEQYF. As DNA, the CDR3 is TGCGCCAGCAGCTTGGATCTTTACGAGCAGTACTTC.

V is TRBV29-1 and J is TRBJ1-1; D is unclear. Germline assignment: CDR1 SQVTM and CDR2 ANQGSEA. There are 13 residues in the CDR3. V lost 6 bases to trimming and J lost 3 bases, with 14 bases between them. CDR3 sequence reads: CSVDRATYTEAFF. The CDR3 DNA is TGCAGCGTGGACCGGGCTACCTACACTGAAGCTTTCTTT.

The chain has TRBV7-8 and TRBJ1-2; D may be TRBD1 (6 bases). The CDR3 has 16 residues. CDR1 SGHVS and CDR2 FQNEAQ come from the germline V gene. Trimming pared 0 bases from V and 3 bases from J, leaving 14 bases between. The CDR3 sequence is CASSLAHNQGYYGYTF. The CDR3 coding sequence is TGTGCCAGCAGCTTAGCGCATAATCAGGGGTACTATGGCTACACCTTC. Drawing the rest from reference TRBV7-8 and TRBJ1-2, the complete variable domain is GAGVSQSPRYKVAKRGQDVALRCDPISGHVSLFWYQQALGQGPEFLTYFQNEAQLDKSGLPSDRFFAERPEGSVSTLKIQRTQQEDSAVYLCASSLAHNQGYYGYTFGSGTRLTVV.

V usage is TRBV19 and J usage is TRBJ2-2; D is unclear. The CDR3 runs to 16 residues. CDR1 is LNHDA and CDR2 is SQIVND in the germline V gene (reference sequence). The V and J ends lost 2 bases and 0 bases respectively, with 10 bases between them. The CDR3: CASSITAPANTGELFF. CDR3 nucleotides: TGTGCCAGTAGTATAACGGCCCCAGCGAACACCGGGGAGCTGTTTTTT.

The table lists this clone with a few counts. This rearrangement joins TRBV4-2 to TRBJ1-2; D is ambiguous. The CDR3 has 14 amino acids. Germline CDR1 is LGHNA and CDR2 is YNFKEQ. V gave up 0 bases and J gave up 5 bases, with 10 bases separating them. The CDR3 loop reads CASSQEQGRYGYTF. The CDR3 nucleotides read TGTGCCAGCAGCCAAGAGCAAGGAAGATATGGCTACACCTTC.

The chain uses TRBV7-2 and TRBJ1-6; 7 nucleotides align to TRBD1. Germline V CDR1 and CDR2: SGHTA, FQGNSA. V was pared by 5 bases and J by 3 bases, with 7 bases of the junction left unmatched. CDR3 size: 16 residues. CDR3 sequence: CASSPDRRNYNSPLHF. CDR3 coding DNA: TGTGCCAGCAGCCCGGACAGGAGAAACTATAATTCACCCCTCCACTTT.

The chain combines TRBV6-4 with TRBJ1-5; D is ambiguous. CDR3 length: 13 amino acids. With 4 bases removed from V and 0 bases from J, the gap between germline ends came to 4 bases. Germline lookup yields CDR1 MRHNA and CDR2 SNTAGT. The CDR3 DNA is TGTGCCAGCAGTGTTTATAGCAATCAGCCCCAGCATTTT. It codes for CASSVYSNQPQHF.

The sample holds a few counts of this clone. The V gene is TRBV7-2, the J gene TRBJ1-2; no clear D gene. V gave up 2 bases and J gave up 4 bases, with 14 bases separating them. CDR3 length equals 15 residues. The germline gives CDR1 SGHTA, CDR2 FQGNSA. The CDR3 region has the DNA TGTGCCAGCAGCTTAAATCAGGAGCTCAGCTATGGCTACACCTTC. Translating it yields CASSLNQELSYGYTF.

This clone showed up just a few times. The chain uses TRBV5-5 and TRBJ2-7; 7 nucleotides line up with TRBD2. Germline trimming cut 0 bases from V and 3 bases from J; bases unmatched to any gene: 12. The CDR3 runs to 17 residues. Germline V gene sequence: CDR1 SGHKS, CDR2 YYEKEE (reference sequence). The CDR3 DNA reads TGTGCCAGCAGCTTGGGGATGGGTGGGGGGGACCTCTACGAGCAGTACTTC. Its translation: CASSLGMGGGDLYEQYF.

The rearrangement uses TRBV28 and TRBJ1-5; D gene unclear. CDR3 length: 16 amino acids. The germline V gene has CDR1 MDHEN and CDR2 SYDVKM. Trimming cost V 7 bases and J 2 bases, with 18 bases left between them. This chain's CDR3 is CASTAQKAQGNQPQHF. The CDR3 bases are TGTGCCAGCACCGCCCAGAAGGCGCAGGGCAATCAGCCCCAGCATTTT.

V is TRBV7-8 and J is TRBJ2-7; 9 bases line up with TRBD1. Germline CDR1 reads SGHVS; CDR2 reads FQNEAQ. The CDR3 loop spans 14 amino acids. V was clipped by 5 bases and J by 3 bases; unmatched bases: 5. The CDR3 protein is CASSGPGQGYEQYF. The CDR3 DNA is TGTGCCAGCAGCGGCCCGGGACAGGGCTACGAGCAGTACTTC. The complete variable domain, with remaining parts taken from reference TRBV7-8 and TRBJ2-7, reads GAGVSQSPRYKVAKRGQDVALRCDPISGHVSLFWYQQALGQGPEFLTYFQNEAQLDKSGLPSDRFFAERPEGSVSTLKIQRTQQEDSAVYLCASSGPGQGYEQYFGPGTRLTVT.

V gene TRBV7-2 combines with J gene TRBJ1-5; TRBD1 might be the D (6 bases). The CDR3 runs 14 residues. The germline V gene has CDR1 SGHTA and CDR2 FQGNSA. V was pared by 2 bases and J by 6 bases, with 11 bases between. The CDR3, as DNA: TGTGCCAGCAGCTTACGACAGGACGGTCAGCCCCAGCATTTT. It yields the protein CASSLRQDGQPQHF.

The chain joins TRBV7-9 to TRBJ1-5; no clear D gene. The CDR3 is 14 amino acids. V dropped 5 bases and J dropped 7 bases, with 15 bases sitting between them. CDR1 and CDR2 (germline): SEHNR, FQNEAQ (reference sequence). As DNA, the CDR3 is TGTGCCAGCAGCCCCCCCGATGCCAACCAGCCCCAGCATTTT. Its protein product is CASSPPDANQPQHF. The full variable domain, its missing parts supplied by reference TRBV7-9 and TRBJ1-5, is DTGVSQNPRHKITKRGQNVTFRCDPISEHNRLYWYRQTLGQGPEFLTYFQNEAQLEKSRLLSDRFSAERPKGSFSTLEIQRTEQGDSAMYLCASSPPDANQPQHFGDGTRLSIL.